This T cell receptor (beta chain) was sequenced for a study of T cell clonotyping in hematopoietic cell transplantation. CDR1 SGHTA and CDR2 FQGTGA come from the germline V gene. V was shortened by 2 bases and J by 5 bases, with 16 bases between the two germline ends. CDR3 length: 16 residues. Study-level results: Graft donor and pretransplant recipient Inverse Simpson Index values predicted broader posttransplant TCR diversity.

The table lists this clone with a few counts. What it binds is not known. Method: immunoSEQ multiplex PCR; TCRdb's copy keeps in-frame clones and lacks some. Of over 9,500 clones listed, around three quarters are singletons. Blood collection times were about day -28 and days 30, 100, 180 posttransplant. The chain couples TRBV7-3 to TRBJ2-1, with D perhaps matching TRBD1 or TRBD2 (5 bases each). The TCR was taken from a male patient aged 60-69 years who had an allogeneic stem cell transplant from an unrelated donor, so the T cells may come from the graft donor. Some clones in this sample may be carry-over from other donors' samples. Sequences were derived from peripheral blood mononuclear cells, sampled 180 days after allogeneic stem cell transplant. This CDR3 reads CASSLLAGEGHNEQFF. The DNA for the CDR3 is TGTGCCAGCAGCTTACTAGCAGGTGAGGGACACAATGAGCAGTTCTTC.